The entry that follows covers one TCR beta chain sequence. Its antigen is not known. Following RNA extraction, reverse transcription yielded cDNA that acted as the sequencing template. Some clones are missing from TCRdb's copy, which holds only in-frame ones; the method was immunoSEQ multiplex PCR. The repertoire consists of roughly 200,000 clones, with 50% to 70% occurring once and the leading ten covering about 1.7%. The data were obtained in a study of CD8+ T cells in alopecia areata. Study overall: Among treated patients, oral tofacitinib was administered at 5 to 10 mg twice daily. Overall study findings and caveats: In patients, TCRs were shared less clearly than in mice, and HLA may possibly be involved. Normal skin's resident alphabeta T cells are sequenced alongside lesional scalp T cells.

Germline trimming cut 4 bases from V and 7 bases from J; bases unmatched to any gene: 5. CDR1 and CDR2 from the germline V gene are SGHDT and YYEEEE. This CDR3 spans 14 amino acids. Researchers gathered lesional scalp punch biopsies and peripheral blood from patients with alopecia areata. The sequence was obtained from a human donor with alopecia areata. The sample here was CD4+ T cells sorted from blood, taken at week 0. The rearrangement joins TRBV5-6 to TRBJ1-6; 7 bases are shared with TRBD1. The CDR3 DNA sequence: TGTGCCAGCAGCCGGGACAGCCTAAATTCACCCCTCCACTTT. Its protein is CASSRDSLNSPLHF.